This entry describes one TCR beta chain. Its antigen is still unknown. Deletions cut 5 bases from V and 5 bases from J, with 9 bases between. CDR1 is MNHEY and CDR2 is SVGEGT in the germline V gene. CDR3 length: 12 residues. Next came a second PCR, run for about 7 to 12 cycles, which used a sample-barcoded 5' primer along with a J-beta primer mix. In TCRdb, the 5' RACE reads were re-called with MiXCR into one record per CDR3 protein. The sample consists of about 760,000 distinct CDR3 sequences, about 61% of them appearing once. This sample is part of a study of blood T cells in healthy people across ages. Study-wide background: Researchers report that template switching captured about one barcoded beta molecule per two T cells.

In each sample, at least 7 million PBMCs were isolated. No fewer than 6 micrograms of total RNA were isolated from every sample. Study-wide findings and caveats: Aged donors had fewer naive CD4+ cells and lower diversity than long-lived donors.

Sequenced input: blood. The TCR originated in a man aged 40-55 years in good health. The rearrangement joins TRBV6-2 or TRBV6-3 to TRBJ2-5; D is uncertain. The CDR3: CASSNTRETQYF. The CDR3 nucleotides are TGTGCCAGCAGTAACACTCGGGAGACCCAGTACTTC.